This passage covers 21 T cell receptor beta chains from one sample sequenced in a study of T cells in Graves' hyperthyroidism and ophthalmopathy (dated by TCRdb to 2018 to 2020). Receptor amplification or capture employed multiplex PCR. Instrument on record: Illumina HiSeq 2000. Amplification of TCR beta CDR3 regions was carried out from RNA transcripts. The TCR CDR3 was subjected to a first round of RT-PCR using the HTBI primer set and the Qiagen OneStep RT-PCR kit. Starting from the raw public reads, TCRdb applied fastp trimming at Q25, assembled clones with MiXCR and retained in-frame beta chains. Each record represents a unique CDR3 protein, reported with the most common genes and DNA among its rows. The sample table contains more than 500,000 distinct CDR3 sequences; only one count was recorded for about 16% of them. The ten largest clones add up to roughly 29% of the sample. Specimen: blood. The receptors come from a woman aged 25 to 39 with Graves' ophthalmopathy.

This clonotype came up many times. This sequence joins TRBV28 and TRBJ2-4; D gene unclear. The CDR3 extends over 13 amino acids. The germline V gene encodes CDR1 MDHEN and CDR2 SYDVKM. Trimming cost V 7 bases and J 7 bases, with 14 bases left between them. The CDR3 DNA sequence: TGTGCCAGCATATCGAGGTTTGGTAACATTCAGTACTTC. Protein sequence: CASISRFGNIQYF.

This clonotype was counted only a few times. The chain has TRBV7-8 and TRBJ1-2, with TRBD1 matching over 7 bases. V lost 2 bases and J lost 7; bases outside the gene matches: 4. Germline CDR1 SGHVS, CDR2 FQNEAQ. The CDR3 runs to 13 residues. In nucleotides, the CDR3 is TGTGCCAGCAGCTTAAGGGGGCTAGGTGGCTACACCTTC. Translated, it gives CASSLRGLGGYTF.

V and J are TRBV5-1 and TRBJ2-7, with D perhaps TRBD2 (5 bases). Germline lookup yields CDR1 SGHRS and CDR2 YFSETQ. Trimming removed 2 bases from V and 4 bases from J, with 10 bases in between. The CDR3 runs to 13 residues. CDR3: CASSFGPGYEQYF. The CDR3 DNA reads as TGCGCCAGCAGCTTCGGACCGGGATACGAGCAGTACTTC. Looking up the rest from reference TRBV5-1 and TRBJ2-7 gives the full variable domain: KAGVTQTPRYLIKTRGQQVTLSCSPISGHRSVSWYQQTPGQGLQFLFEYFSETQRNKGNFPGRFSGRQFSNSRSEMNVSTLELGDSALYLCASSFGPGYEQYFGPGTRLTVT.

This clonotype was seen repeatedly, ten times or more. The chain couples TRBV7-2 to TRBJ2-3; 7 bases are shared with TRBD2. In germline, CDR1 is SGHTA, CDR2 FQGNSA. V lost 1 base to trimming and J lost 4 bases; unmatched junction nucleotides: 8. This CDR3 contains 16 residues. The CDR3 nucleotides are TGTGCCAGCAGCTTAGGATTGGGTGGGGGGGCAGATACGCAGTATTTT. It is translated as CASSLGLGGGADTQYF.

Many counts were recorded for this clonotype. The chain joins TRBV28 to TRBJ2-5, with TRBD2 identical over 9 bases. V dropped 3 bases and J dropped 5; count of bases not matched to a gene: 7. Per germline, CDR1 MDHEN and CDR2 SYDVKM. The CDR3 is 15 amino acids. The CDR3: CASSFPAGGGETQYF. CDR3 nucleotide sequence: TGTGCCAGCAGTTTCCCAGCGGGAGGAGGCGAGACCCAGTACTTC. Full variable domain (outside the CDR3, taken from reference TRBV28 and TRBJ2-5): DVKVTQSSRYLVKRTGEKVFLECVQDMDHENMFWYRQDPGLGLRLIYFSYDVKMKEKGDIPEGYSVSREKKERFSLILESASTNQTSMYLCASSFPAGGGETQYFGPGTRLLVL.

This clonotype turned up a few times. CDR3 nucleotides: TGCGCCAGCAGCTTGCTTCGTGTTACAGATTCACCCCTCCACTTT. As protein: CASSLLRVTDSPLHF. This chain links TRBV5-1 with TRBJ1-6; D is undetermined. The CDR3 is made up of 15 amino acids. V lost 1 base, J lost 8 bases, and 13 bases lay in between. CDR1 and CDR2 from the germline V gene are SGHRS and YFSETQ. Variable domain in full (rest from reference TRBV5-1 and TRBJ1-6): KAGVTQTPRYLIKTRGQQVTLSCSPISGHRSVSWYQQTPGQGLQFLFEYFSETQRNKGNFPGRFSGRQFSNSRSEMNVSTLELGDSALYLCASSLLRVTDSPLHFGNGTRLTVT.

This clonotype showed up many times. V is TRBV20-1 and J is TRBJ2-7; D remains ambiguous. From germline, CDR1 is DFQATT and CDR2 SNEGSKA (reference sequence). Deletions cut 0 bases from V and 3 bases from J, with 12 bases between. This CDR3 is built from 14 residues. The CDR3 protein is CSARDVVKDYEQYF. DNA of the CDR3: TGCAGTGCTAGAGACGTAGTAAAGGACTACGAGCAGTACTTC.

Worth noting for this clonotype: A much bigger clone sits one base away, suggesting this may be a read error. The chain links TRBV30 to TRBJ2-1; D uncertain. Germline values: CDR1 GTSNPN, CDR2 SVGIG (reference sequence). V lost 5 bases, J lost 3 bases, and 5 bases lay in between. The CDR3 length is 11 residues. This CDR3 reads CAWGSYNEQFF. CDR3 sequence (DNA): TGTGCCTGGGGTAGCTACAATGAGCAGTTCTTC.

This clonotype was recorded at least ten times. The rearrangement joins TRBV28 to TRBJ1-5, with D possibly being TRBD1 (5 bases). Germline V lookup: CDR1 MDHEN, CDR2 SYDVKM. The CDR3 extends over 16 amino acids. With 3 bases removed from V and 0 bases from J, the gap between germline ends came to 12 bases. The DNA for the CDR3 is TGTGCCAGCAGTTTTGCGGGGGGTACTAGCAATCAGCCCCAGCATTTT. This encodes CASSFAGGTSNQPQHF.

This clonotype was detected only a few times. The genes are TRBV11-2 and TRBJ2-2, with 15 bases aligning to TRBD2. The CDR3 loop spans 18 amino acids. CDR1 and CDR2 (germline): SGHAT, FQNNGV. J lost 5 bases, V lost 4 bases, and 8 bases had no gene match. CDR3 nucleotides: TGTGCCAGCAGCTCCCGACGGACTAGCGGGAGGGGGACCGGGGAGCTGTTTTTT. Its translation: CASSSRRTSGRGTGELFF. Complete variable domain (other parts from reference TRBV11-2 and TRBJ2-2): EAGVAQSPRYKIIEKRQSVAFWCNPISGHATLYWYQQILGQGPKLLIQFQNNGVVDDSQLPKDRFSAERLKGVDSTLKIQPAKLEDSAVYLCASSSRRTSGRGTGELFFGEGSRLTVL.

V and J are TRBV6-1 and TRBJ1-6; 7 nucleotides align to TRBD1. This CDR3 is 14 amino acids long. V was clipped by 6 bases and J by 10 bases; unmatched bases: 9. In germline, CDR1 is MNHNS, CDR2 SASEGT. CDR3 DNA sequence: TGTGCCAGCAGAATGACAGGGCCCCGGTCACCCCTCCACTTT. Its translation: CASRMTGPRSPLHF.

The rearrangement links TRBV5-4 to TRBJ2-1; D is perhaps TRBD2 (7 bases). The CDR3 is made up of 16 amino acids. Between the trimmed V and J ends, which lost 4 bases and 2 bases, there was a span of 16 bases. The germline V gene encodes CDR1 SGHNT and CDR2 YYREEE (reference sequence). The CDR3 here is CASSRGAGETYNEQFF. For the CDR3, the DNA is TGTGCCAGCAGCCGGGGGGCGGGAGAGACCTACAATGAGCAGTTCTTC.

The chain couples TRBV2 to TRBJ1-2, with D maybe TRBD1 (5 bases). Between the trimmed V and J ends, which lost 6 bases and 2 bases, there was a span of 13 bases. The CDR3 has 14 residues. CDR1 and CDR2 (germline): SNHLY, FYNNEI. The chain's CDR3 is CASSEQGTNYGYTF. In DNA form, the CDR3 reads TGTGCCAGCAGCGAGCAGGGCACCAACTATGGCTACACCTTC.

In this sample, this clonotype turned up many times. The genes are TRBV11-2 and TRBJ2-5; 9 nucleotides match TRBD1. Trimming took 5 bases from V and 5 from J; bases not matched to a gene: 9. Germline CDR1 is SGHAT and CDR2 is FQNNGV. This CDR3 is built from 15 residues. CDR3 in amino acids: CASSTIQGAKETQYF. DNA for the CDR3: TGTGCCAGCAGCACCATACAGGGGGCGAAGGAGACCCAGTACTTC.

The chain uses TRBV12-3 or TRBV12-4 and TRBJ2-3; D is unresolved. The CDR3 contains 13 residues. V shed 7 bases and J shed 1 base, with 9 bases lying between them. CDR3 nucleotides: TGTGCCAGCAAAGAAGATCGCACAGATACGCAGTATTTT. Its protein is CASKEDRTDTQYF.

This clonotype has a count of ten or more. The chain combines TRBV12-3 or TRBV12-4 with TRBJ2-7; D gene uncertain. This CDR3 region has 14 residues. V was shortened by 5 bases and J by 2 bases, with 13 bases between the two germline ends. The CDR3 reads CASSPSRSAYEQYF. Written as DNA, the CDR3 is TGTGCCAGCAGTCCGTCTCGATCAGCCTACGAGCAGTACTTC.

This clonotype occurred many times. The chain carries TRBV7-8 and TRBJ1-1; D not resolved. Germline V gene data show CDR1 as SGHVS and CDR2 as FQNEAQ. The CDR3 contains 14 residues. Deletions cut 5 bases from V and 1 base from J, with 11 bases between. The CDR3 reads CASSPYGGNTEAFF. CDR3 bases: TGTGCCAGCAGCCCGTATGGAGGGAACACTGAAGCTTTCTTT. The full variable domain, rest sourced from reference TRBV7-8 and TRBJ1-1, is GAGVSQSPRYKVAKRGQDVALRCDPISGHVSLFWYQQALGQGPEFLTYFQNEAQLDKSGLPSDRFFAERPEGSVSTLKIQRTQQEDSAVYLCASSPYGGNTEAFFGQGTRLTVV.

This clonotype was seen a handful of times. CDR3 region: CASSFLSGAKNEQFF. The CDR3 bases are TGTGCCAGCAGTTTCTTGTCGGGAGCAAAGAATGAGCAGTTCTTC. The chain is built from TRBV12-3 or TRBV12-4 and TRBJ2-1; tentative D call: TRBD2 (6 bases). V lost 3 bases and J 7 bases, leaving 16 bases between the germline ends. CDR3 length: 15 amino acids.

J is TRBJ2-3 and V is TRBV5-6; 9 bases agree with TRBD1. The CDR3 has 14 amino acids. Germline assignment: CDR1 SGHDT and CDR2 YYEEEE. The ends lost 4 bases at V and 4 bases at J; junction bases unmatched: 4. CDR3 region: CASSRRDRADTQYF. The CDR3 bases are TGTGCCAGCAGCAGGAGGGACAGGGCAGATACGCAGTATTTT.

Ten or more counts support this clonotype. The V and J genes are TRBV18 and TRBJ1-4; 7 bases line up with TRBD1. This CDR3 contains 15 residues. CDR1 is KGHSH, CDR2 LQKENI, per germline. The junction had 2 bases not matched to a gene; V was cut back by 0 bases and J by 4 bases. CDR3 sequence: CASSPPGQYNEKLFF. CDR3 DNA sequence: TGTGCCAGCTCACCACCGGGACAGTATAATGAAAAACTGTTTTTT.

This clonotype has a count of ten or more. The rearrangement uses TRBV14 and TRBJ2-5; D is possibly TRBD2 (7 bases). Germline V gives CDR1 SGHDN, CDR2 FVKESK. The V gene lost 3 bases and the J gene lost 5 bases, with 19 bases spanning the gap. This CDR3 comprises 16 residues. CDR3 DNA: TGTGCCAGCAGCCATGTTCTCGGCGGGGGCGAGGAGACCCAGTACTTC. Its translation is CASSHVLGGGEETQYF.